This T cell receptor beta chain was found in a study of T cell repertoires in aging, cancer and after chemotherapy (dated by TCRdb to between 2019 and 2020). Regarding the research as a whole: Six donor age groups were covered, ranging from 30 or younger up to 70 or older, and each group contained at least three individuals. In total, the full dataset held several million TCR reads. Paired pre- and post-chemotherapy samples in the solid tumor group came from brain tumor (glioblastoma) patients receiving temozolomide-based therapy. Alongside about 97 healthy donors serving as a reference group, the cohort included approximately 220 cancer patients, of whom roughly 92 had hematological cancers and 120 to 130 had solid cancers. To examine immunoaging and T cell reconstitution after chemotherapy, the study profiled TCR beta repertoires in peripheral blood from healthy donors and cancer patients. Overall study outcomes, separate from this receptor: Declining TCR diversity with age in healthy donors was mainly explained by loss of richness; in cancer patients, loss of evenness also contributed. An increase in median generation probability over the chemotherapy interval was observed in both cancer cohorts, suggesting that the repertoire was reconstituted through rebound thymic output. Untreated patients with hematological or solid cancers showed significantly lower blood TCR diversity and higher clonality than age-matched healthy donors. It was noted by the authors that conclusions about immunological memory after chemotherapy cannot be drawn from the repertoire data.

Rearranged TRB sequences spanning V, D and J segments were amplified in a multiplex touch-down PCR with a mixed TRB-A/B primer pool. Illumina adapters and sample indices were attached to the amplicons through two consecutive PCR reactions run with Phusion HS II polymerase. The amplicons were purified from gel with the NucleoSpin Gel and PCR Clean-up kit and then assessed with Qubit and an Agilent 2100 Bioanalyzer. Libraries were sequenced on an Illumina MiSeq using 600-cycle, single-indexed, paired-end runs. The study's processing was this. MiXCR versions 2.12 and 3.0.5 were used to process TRB sequences. Each unique CDR3 nucleotide sequence was counted as one clone, and only productive sequences with at least two reads were retained. Repertoire metrics included Shannon diversity, evenness, clonality (one minus evenness), and alpha-parameterized diversity profiles from alpha 0 to 5. Generation probabilities of clones in paired pre- and post-chemotherapy samples were computed with the IGoR algorithm. The raw public reads went through TCRdb reprocessing: fastp at Q25, MiXCR clone calling, in-frame beta chains kept. Rows with one shared CDR3 protein collapse into an entry with the most common genes and DNA. These V and J calls rely on TCRdb rather than the paper's analysis. This sample holds around 3,000 distinct CDR3 sequences; 33% were observed only once. The ten largest clonotypes hold 60% to 80% of the sample.

Genomic DNA extracted from peripheral blood, rather than sorted cells or RNA, was used as the source for amplification of TCR beta rearrangements. The cysteine opens and the phenylalanine closes a CDR3 of 13 amino acids. Just CDR3 DNA is preserved here, 39 bases in frame from base 1. Trimming at the junction amounts to 0 bases on V and 1 base on J, and the germline ends lie 6 bases apart. CDR1 is given as GTSNPN and CDR2 as SVGIG, both from the germline V gene (reference sequence). As for this clonotype: Its antigen specificity is not known. Base qualities are not at hand, and no much larger clone is one base apart.

The material sequenced was blood. The clonotype originates from a human donor with a solid tumor. The V and J segments used are TRBV30 and TRBJ1-1; the D gene cannot be named for sure. The CDR3 protein sequence reads: CAWSVTRNTEAFF. The DNA reads TGTGCCTGGAGTGTCACCCGGAACACTGAAGCTTTCTTT. The full variable domain, with segments outside the CDR3 supplied by the reference TRBV30 and TRBJ1-1 proteins, appears as SQTIHQWPATLVQPVGSPLSLECTVEGTSNPNLYWYRQAAGRGLQLLFYSVGIGQISSEVPQNLSASRPQDRQFILSSKKLLLSDSGFYLCAWSVTRNTEAFFGQGTRLTVV.